A selection of T cell receptor beta chains follows, all from one sample in a study of OX40 agonist ivuxolimab in advanced cancers. TCRdb keeps only in-frame clones here, not all; method: immunoSEQ multiplex PCR. The sample shows some 12,000 clones, about 82% of them seen only once. The sample here was CD4+ or CD8+ T cells sorted from blood, taken in a trial of the OX40 agonist ivuxolimab. The receptor source for this set is an adult with an advanced solid tumor such as melanoma, head and neck, liver or kidney cancer. Both conserved end residues are part of each CDR3. Each record gives: D gene, V gene, clone size, J gene, CDR3 DNA, CDR3 protein. A D gene is named only where the DNA matches it firmly. Clone size, where shown, is once, few, many, or a class for clones that have expanded.

D gene: -
V gene: TRBV5-6
clone size: -
J gene: TRBJ2-7
CDR3 DNA: TGTGCCAGCAGCCTCAGGTTACTCTACGAGCAGTACTTC
CDR3 protein: CASSLRLLYEQYF

D gene: TRBD2
V gene: TRBV9
clone size: -
J gene: TRBJ2-7
CDR3 DNA: TGTGCCAGCAGCATGGAGGGGGGACTAGCGCCCTACGAGCAGTACTTC
CDR3 protein: CASSMEGGLAPYEQYF

D gene: TRBD2
V gene: TRBV5-1
clone size: once
J gene: TRBJ2-5
CDR3 DNA: TGCGCCAGCAGCCAGAATAGCGGGAGGGTCCAAGAGACCCAGTACTTC
CDR3 protein: CASSQNSGRVQETQYF

D gene: -
V gene: TRBV7-6
clone size: -
J gene: TRBJ2-1
CDR3 DNA: TGTGCCAGCAGCTCCAGAGGGGCGGGACGTGATGAGCAGTTCTTC
CDR3 protein: CASSSRGAGRDEQFF

D gene: -
V gene: TRBV5-4
clone size: -
J gene: TRBJ2-7
CDR3 DNA: TGTGCCAGCAGCTTGGGGCGCTCCTACGAGCAGTACTTC
CDR3 protein: CASSLGRSYEQYF

D gene: -
V gene: TRBV9
clone size: once
J gene: TRBJ2-3
CDR3 DNA: TGTGCCAGCAGCTCACAGGTATACACAGATACGCAGTATTTT
CDR3 protein: CASSSQVYTDTQYF

D gene: -
V gene: TRBV6-5
clone size: -
J gene: TRBJ2-5
CDR3 DNA: TGTGCCAGCAGTTACTCGATGAACCGGGAAGAGACCCAGTACTTC
CDR3 protein: CASSYSMNREETQYF

D gene: TRBD2
V gene: TRBV29-1
clone size: -
J gene: TRBJ2-7
CDR3 DNA: TGCAGCGTTGAAAGCGGACTAGACTACGAGCAGTACTTC
CDR3 protein: CSVESGLDYEQYF

D gene: -
V gene: TRBV11-2
clone size: once
J gene: TRBJ2-1
CDR3 DNA: TGTGCCAGCAGCTTAGTCCTAACAGGGAATGAGCAGTTCTTC
CDR3 protein: CASSLVLTGNEQFF

D gene: -
V gene: TRBV27
clone size: -
J gene: TRBJ2-1
CDR3 DNA: TGTGCCAGCAGTTTATACGCGGAGATAGTTTACAATGAGCAGTTCTTC
CDR3 protein: CASSLYAEIVYNEQFF

D gene: -
V gene: TRBV18
clone size: -
J gene: TRBJ2-1
CDR3 DNA: TGTGCCAGCTCACCCGGAGGGAATGAGCAGTTCTTC
CDR3 protein: CASSPGGNEQFF

D gene: -
V gene: TRBV4-3
clone size: few
J gene: TRBJ2-7
CDR3 DNA: TGCGCCAGCAGCCAAGAATGGGGGAGACTAACCTACTACGAGCAGTACTTC
CDR3 protein: CASSQEWGRLTYYEQYF

D gene: -
V gene: TRBV5-1
clone size: -
J gene: TRBJ1-1
CDR3 DNA: TGCGCCAGCAGCTTGGTGTCGAACACTGAAGCTTTCTTT
CDR3 protein: CASSLVSNTEAFF

D gene: -
V gene: TRBV27
clone size: -
J gene: TRBJ2-5
CDR3 DNA: TGTGCCAGCAGTTCGCCGGGGGAGACCCAGTACTTC
CDR3 protein: CASSSPGETQYF

D gene: TRBD2
V gene: TRBV28
clone size: -
J gene: TRBJ2-7
CDR3 DNA: TGTGCCAGCAGTTTTCGGGGAGGTTCAACTAGCGGGAGTCCCAACGAGCAGTACTTC
CDR3 protein: CASSFRGGSTSGSPNEQYF

D gene: -
V gene: TRBV7-3
clone size: -
J gene: TRBJ2-3
CDR3 DNA: TGTGCCAGCAGCTTAATGTCTAGCCCAGATACGCAGTATTTT
CDR3 protein: CASSLMSSPDTQYF

D gene: TRBD2
V gene: TRBV4-2
clone size: -
J gene: TRBJ2-3
CDR3 DNA: TGTGCCAGCAGCCCCACTAGCGGCTCTAGCACAGATACGCAGTATTTT
CDR3 protein: CASSPTSGSSTDTQYF

D gene: TRBD2
V gene: TRBV7-7
clone size: few
J gene: TRBJ2-5
CDR3 DNA: TGTGCTAGCAGCCCGGGACTAGCCGTACAAGAGACCCAGTACTTC
CDR3 protein: CASSPGLAVQETQYF

D gene: -
V gene: TRBV4-1
clone size: -
J gene: TRBJ2-7
CDR3 DNA: TGCGCCAGCAGTACGTCTGCGACAGCTTACGAGCAGTACTTC
CDR3 protein: CASSTSATAYEQYF

D gene: -
V gene: TRBV7-7
clone size: -
J gene: TRBJ2-1
CDR3 DNA: TGTGCTAGCAGTCAAAGTCCGAAAAATGAGCAGTTCTTC
CDR3 protein: CASSQSPKNEQFF

D gene: TRBD1
V gene: TRBV28
clone size: -
J gene: TRBJ1-3
CDR3 DNA: TGTGCCAGCAGTCCCGGGACAGGGGGTTTTGGAAACACCATATATTTT
CDR3 protein: CASSPGTGGFGNTIYF

D gene: -
V gene: TRBV6-5
clone size: -
J gene: TRBJ2-7
CDR3 DNA: TGTGCCAGCAGTTACTCCGGTCCGGAGCAGTACTTC
CDR3 protein: CASSYSGPEQYF

D gene: TRBD1
V gene: TRBV28
clone size: -
J gene: TRBJ2-5
CDR3 DNA: TGTGCCAGCAGTACCTGGACAGGGGGGACAGTGGAGACCCAGTACTTC
CDR3 protein: CASSTWTGGTVETQYF

D gene: -
V gene: TRBV7-9
clone size: -
J gene: TRBJ1-2
CDR3 DNA: TGTGCCAGCAGCCCATCCTCCGGGCGGGGGTCGAACTATGGCTACACCTTC
CDR3 protein: CASSPSSGRGSNYGYTF

D gene: -
V gene: TRBV27
clone size: -
J gene: TRBJ2-3
CDR3 DNA: TGTGCCAGCAGGGCGACTAGCACAGATACGCAGTATTTT
CDR3 protein: CASRATSTDTQYF

D gene: -
V gene: TRBV27
clone size: -
J gene: TRBJ2-3
CDR3 DNA: TGTGCCAGCAGTTCCGCGGCGGCGGTTAGCACAGATACGCAGTATTTT
CDR3 protein: CASSSAAAVSTDTQYF

D gene: -
V gene: TRBV5-5
clone size: -
J gene: TRBJ2-5
CDR3 DNA: TGTGCCAGCAGCTTGGAAGCTACAGCGGGAGAGACCCAGTACTTC
CDR3 protein: CASSLEATAGETQYF

D gene: -
V gene: TRBV7-9
clone size: -
J gene: TRBJ2-3
CDR3 DNA: TGTGCCAGCAGCTGGGGACTGGGGAAGAATTTT
CDR3 protein: CASSWGLGKNF

D gene: -
V gene: TRBV7-8
clone size: -
J gene: TRBJ2-2
CDR3 DNA: TGTGCCAGCAGCTTAGCGCGCAGGGGCCCCGGGGAGCTGTTTTTT
CDR3 protein: CASSLARRGPGELFF

D gene: -
V gene: TRBV6-5
clone size: -
J gene: TRBJ1-5
CDR3 DNA: TGTGCCAGCAGTTACTCAGGGGCTAATCAGCCCCAGCATTTT
CDR3 protein: CASSYSGANQPQHF

D gene: -
V gene: TRBV9
clone size: once
J gene: TRBJ2-2
CDR3 DNA: TGTGCCAGCAGCGTAGGAGGGAGAGGCACCGGGGAGCTGTTTTTT
CDR3 protein: CASSVGGRGTGELFF

D gene: TRBD2
V gene: TRBV11-3
clone size: -
J gene: TRBJ2-1
CDR3 DNA: TGTGCCAGCAGCTTAGGAGGGGACTACTCCTCCTACAATGAGCAGTTCTTC
CDR3 protein: CASSLGGDYSSYNEQFF

D gene: -
V gene: TRBV7-7
clone size: -
J gene: TRBJ2-5
CDR3 DNA: TGTGCTAGCAGCTTAGCGGTGGCAGGTGTTGGGGAGACCCAGTACTTC
CDR3 protein: CASSLAVAGVGETQYF

D gene: -
V gene: TRBV2
clone size: large
J gene: TRBJ2-7
CDR3 DNA: TGTGCCAGCAGTGGGCTTAGCGCCAAATTC
CDR3 protein: CASSGLSAKF

D gene: -
V gene: TRBV7-9
clone size: medium-sized
J gene: TRBJ2-7
CDR3 DNA: TGTGCCAGCAGCTTAGGGCAATACTACGAGCAGTACTTC
CDR3 protein: CASSLGQYYEQYF

D gene: -
V gene: TRBV6-1
clone size: -
J gene: TRBJ2-7
CDR3 DNA: TGTGCCAGCAGTGAAGGCAACAGGTACGAGCAGTACTTC
CDR3 protein: CASSEGNRYEQYF

D gene: -
V gene: TRBV7-6
clone size: -
J gene: TRBJ2-7
CDR3 DNA: TGTGCCAGCAGCTTAGGGCTCGGGGGCTACGACGAGCAGTACTTC
CDR3 protein: CASSLGLGGYDEQYF

D gene: -
V gene: TRBV30
clone size: -
J gene: TRBJ1-5
CDR3 DNA: TGTGCCTGGAGTGAAGAGGACAGCTCGCCAGGACCCCAGCATTTT
CDR3 protein: CAWSEEDSSPGPQHF

D gene: TRBD1
V gene: TRBV7-9
clone size: -
J gene: TRBJ2-5
CDR3 DNA: TGTGCCAGCAGTTTCCGACAGGGTCGGCAAGAGACCCAGTACTTC
CDR3 protein: CASSFRQGRQETQYF

D gene: -
V gene: TRBV7-9
clone size: -
J gene: TRBJ2-1
CDR3 DNA: TGTGCCAGCAGCTGGAGCTCGGCTAGCCCTAACAGGCAGTTCTTC
CDR3 protein: CASSWSSASPNRQFF

D gene: -
V gene: TRBV7-9
clone size: -
J gene: TRBJ1-1
CDR3 DNA: TGTGCCAGCAGCTTGGAGAGGAGCATCACTGAAGCTTTCTTT
CDR3 protein: CASSLERSITEAFF

D gene: -
V gene: TRBV25-1
clone size: few
J gene: TRBJ2-1
CDR3 DNA: TGTGCCAGCAGTGAATGGGGCTATAGCTCCTACAATGAGCAGTTCTTC
CDR3 protein: CASSEWGYSSYNEQFF

D gene: -
V gene: TRBV6-5
clone size: -
J gene: TRBJ1-1
CDR3 DNA: TGTGCCAGCAGTTCAAGGGTGCCTGAAGCTTTCTTT
CDR3 protein: CASSSRVPEAFF

D gene: -
V gene: TRBV5-1
clone size: -
J gene: TRBJ2-1
CDR3 DNA: TGCGCCAGCAGCTCGGGTCCGAGCTCCTACAATGAGCAGTTCTTC
CDR3 protein: CASSSGPSSYNEQFF

D gene: -
V gene: TRBV9
clone size: -
J gene: TRBJ2-7
CDR3 DNA: TGTGCCAGCAGCGATTCCCTGAGGGGGGGACCATACGAGCAGTACTTC
CDR3 protein: CASSDSLRGGPYEQYF

D gene: -
V gene: TRBV15
clone size: -
J gene: TRBJ2-1
CDR3 DNA: TGTGCCACCAGCAGAGAGAGTGGTTACAATGAGCAGTTCTTC
CDR3 protein: CATSRESGYNEQFF

D gene: TRBD2
V gene: TRBV11-3
clone size: -
J gene: TRBJ2-1
CDR3 DNA: TGTGCCAGCAGGGCGGGAGATTGCGAGCAGTTCTTC
CDR3 protein: CASRAGDCEQFF

D gene: -
V gene: TRBV7-9
clone size: -
J gene: TRBJ2-3
CDR3 DNA: TGTGCCAGCGCGTCGGGGGTAGATACGCAGTATTTT
CDR3 protein: CASASGVDTQYF

D gene: -
V gene: TRBV28
clone size: -
J gene: TRBJ2-1
CDR3 DNA: TGTGCCAGCACCTGGGGTCGCAGTTCATACAATGAGCAGTTCTTC
CDR3 protein: CASTWGRSSYNEQFF

D gene: -
V gene: TRBV11-1
clone size: -
J gene: TRBJ2-1
CDR3 DNA: TGTGCCAGCAGCTCTGGGGAGGCCTACAATGAGCAGTTCTTC
CDR3 protein: CASSSGEAYNEQFF

D gene: -
V gene: TRBV30
clone size: -
J gene: TRBJ2-3
CDR3 DNA: TGTGCCTGGAGTGTTGATGGGTTGAACACAGATACGCAGTATTTT
CDR3 protein: CAWSVDGLNTDTQYF

D gene: TRBD1
V gene: TRBV10-2
clone size: -
J gene: TRBJ1-6
CDR3 DNA: TGCGCCAGCTCCCGAGGGGGCCCCGAGGAAGGATCACCCCTCCACTTT
CDR3 protein: CASSRGGPEEGSPLHF

D gene: -
V gene: TRBV9
clone size: -
J gene: TRBJ1-1
CDR3 DNA: TGTGCCAGCACGGATAGGGTCGGGGAAGCTTTCTTT
CDR3 protein: CASTDRVGEAFF

D gene: TRBD2
V gene: TRBV11-1
clone size: -
J gene: TRBJ2-7
CDR3 DNA: TGTGCCAGCAGCCAAATAGCGGGAGGGCGGAACGAGCAGTACTTC
CDR3 protein: CASSQIAGGRNEQYF

D gene: TRBD1
V gene: TRBV6-6
clone size: -
J gene: TRBJ2-7
CDR3 DNA: TGTGCCAGCAACCTCCGGACAGGGGCGTTCTACGAGCAGTACTTC
CDR3 protein: CASNLRTGAFYEQYF

D gene: TRBD1
V gene: TRBV28
clone size: -
J gene: TRBJ1-5
CDR3 DNA: TGTGCCAGCAGTTTCCTCGGGACAGGGGGGGATCAGCCCCAGCATTTT
CDR3 protein: CASSFLGTGGDQPQHF

D gene: -
V gene: TRBV6-5
clone size: -
J gene: TRBJ2-1
CDR3 DNA: TGTGCCAGCTCCCAGGGATTCTACAATGAGCAGTTCTTC
CDR3 protein: CASSQGFYNEQFF

D gene: -
V gene: TRBV5-6
clone size: -
J gene: TRBJ2-5
CDR3 DNA: TGTGCCAGCAGCACCGGCGAGACCCAGTACTTC
CDR3 protein: CASSTGETQYF

D gene: -
V gene: TRBV4-3
clone size: once
J gene: TRBJ2-3
CDR3 DNA: TGCGCCAGCAGCCCGGGACCGTACACAGATACGCAGTATTTT
CDR3 protein: CASSPGPYTDTQYF

D gene: TRBD2
V gene: TRBV5-1
clone size: -
J gene: TRBJ2-5
CDR3 DNA: TGCGCCAGCAGAGCAGCGGGAGTCGAGACCCAGTACTTC
CDR3 protein: CASRAAGVETQYF